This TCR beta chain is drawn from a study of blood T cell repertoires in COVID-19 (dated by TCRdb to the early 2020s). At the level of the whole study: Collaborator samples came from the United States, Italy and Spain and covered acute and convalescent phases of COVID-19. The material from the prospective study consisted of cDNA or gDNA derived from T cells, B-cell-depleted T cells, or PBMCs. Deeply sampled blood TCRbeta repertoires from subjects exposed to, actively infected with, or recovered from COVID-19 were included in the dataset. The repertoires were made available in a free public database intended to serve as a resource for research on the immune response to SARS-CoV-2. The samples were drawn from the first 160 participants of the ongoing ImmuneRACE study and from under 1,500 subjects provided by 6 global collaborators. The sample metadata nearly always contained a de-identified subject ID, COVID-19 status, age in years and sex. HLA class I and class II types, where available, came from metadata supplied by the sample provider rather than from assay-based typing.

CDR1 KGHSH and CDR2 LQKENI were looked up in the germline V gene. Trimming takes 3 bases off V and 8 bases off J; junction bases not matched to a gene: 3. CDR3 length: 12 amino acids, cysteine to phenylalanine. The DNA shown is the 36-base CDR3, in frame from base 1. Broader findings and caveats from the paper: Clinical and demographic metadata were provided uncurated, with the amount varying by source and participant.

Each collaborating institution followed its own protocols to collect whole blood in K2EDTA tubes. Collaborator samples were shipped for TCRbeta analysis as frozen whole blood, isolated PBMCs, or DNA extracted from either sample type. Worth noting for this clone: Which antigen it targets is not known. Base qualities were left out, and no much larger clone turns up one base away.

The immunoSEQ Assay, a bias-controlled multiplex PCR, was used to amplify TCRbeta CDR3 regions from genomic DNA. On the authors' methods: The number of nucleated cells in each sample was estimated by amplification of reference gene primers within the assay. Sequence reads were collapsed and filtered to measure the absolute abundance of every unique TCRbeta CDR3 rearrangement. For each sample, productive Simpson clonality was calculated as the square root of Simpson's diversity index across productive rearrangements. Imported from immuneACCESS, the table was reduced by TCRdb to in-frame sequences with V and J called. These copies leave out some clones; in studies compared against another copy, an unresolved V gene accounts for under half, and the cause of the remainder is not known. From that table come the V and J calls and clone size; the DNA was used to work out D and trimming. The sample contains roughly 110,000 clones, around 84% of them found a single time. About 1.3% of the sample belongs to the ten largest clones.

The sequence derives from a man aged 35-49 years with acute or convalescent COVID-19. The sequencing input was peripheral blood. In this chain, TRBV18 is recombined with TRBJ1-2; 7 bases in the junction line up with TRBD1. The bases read TGTGCCAGCTCACCTCAGGGGGAGGGCTACACCTTC. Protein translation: CASSPQGEGYTF.